The 13 T cell receptor beta chains presented below share a single source sample, sequenced in a study of T-cell reconstitution after alpha-beta-depleted transplantation in children. Molecular barcoding with unique molecular identifiers was used for the TCRbeta library. TCRdb reprocessed the PCR reads via MiXCR and lists one record per CDR3 protein. There are 250,000 to 400,000 distinct CDR3 sequences in the sample; 23% occur only once, and over 9.5% lies in the top ten. Specimen: PBMCs, mostly from graft donor cells, collected 180 days after TCRalphabeta/CD19-depleted stem cell transplant. Receptor source: a male patient aged 5 to 17 who had a stem cell transplant for acute lymphoblastic leukemia, so the T cells may come from the graft donor.

The chain is built from TRBV5-1 and TRBJ2-3; tentatively, D is TRBD2 (6 bases). V gave up 0 bases and J gave up 3 bases, with 11 bases separating them. The germline CDR1 and CDR2 sequences are SGHRS and YFSETQ. The CDR3 sequence is 15 residues long. The CDR3 region is CASSLGGRPTDTQYF. CDR3 nucleotide sequence: TGCGCCAGCAGCTTGGGAGGGAGGCCGACAGATACGCAGTATTTT.

The rearrangement links TRBV3-1 to TRBJ1-2; TRBD1 agrees at 8 bases. The ends lost 6 bases at V and 2 bases at J; junction bases unmatched: 5. Germline V gene lookup returns CDR1 LGHDT and CDR2 YNNKEL (reference sequence). The CDR3 totals 14 residues. As DNA, the CDR3 is TGTGCCAGCAGAGGACAGGGCCACAACTATGGCTACACCTTC. Translation gives CASRGQGHNYGYTF.

This chain links TRBV6-1 with TRBJ2-7; D is ambiguous. The CDR3 runs 14 residues. Germline CDR1 MNHNS, CDR2 SASEGT. The V end lost 7 bases, the J end lost 0 bases, and 13 bases lay between the germline ends. The CDR3 protein is CASNQDLLSYEQYF. For the CDR3, the DNA is TGTGCCAGCAACCAGGACCTACTCTCCTACGAGCAGTACTTC.

J is TRBJ2-1 and V is TRBV7-9, with 7 bases identical to TRBD2. V shed 4 bases, J shed 5 bases, and the junction held 14 bases outside the gene matches. The CDR3 loop spans 17 amino acids. Germline V gives CDR1 SEHNR, CDR2 FQNEAQ (reference sequence). The CDR3 nucleotides read TGTGCCAGCAGCTCCCCGGAGCGGGGTTTTGAAAACAATGAGCAGTTCTTC. Translating gives CASSSPERGFENNEQFF. Full variable domain (remainder filled in from reference TRBV7-9 and TRBJ2-1): DTGVSQNPRHKITKRGQNVTFRCDPISEHNRLYWYRQTLGQGPEFLTYFQNEAQLEKSRLLSDRFSAERPKGSFSTLEIQRTEQGDSAMYLCASSSPERGFENNEQFFGPGTRLTVL.

V gene TRBV6-5 combines with J gene TRBJ2-1; the match to TRBD2 covers 12 bases. The CDR3 runs to 16 residues. The V gene end was trimmed by 2 bases and the J gene end by 2 bases; junction bases not matched to a gene: 1. Germline V gene sequence: CDR1 MNHEY, CDR2 SVGAGI. For the CDR3, the DNA is TGTGCCAGCAGTTACCGGACTAGCGGGACCTACAATGAGCAGTTCTTC. This codes for CASSYRTSGTYNEQFF.

This clonotype occurred many times. The chain employs TRBV29-1 and TRBJ2-1; D unresolved. The CDR3 has 14 amino acids. Germline V gene sequence: CDR1 SQVTM, CDR2 ANQGSEA. Trimming shortened V by 1 base and J by 0 bases, and 7 bases separated the two germline ends. DNA of the CDR3: TGCAGCGTTGAAGGGGGAAGCTCCTACAATGAGCAGTTCTTC. It codes for CSVEGGSSYNEQFF.

This clonotype has just one count. V is TRBV12-3 or TRBV12-4 and J is TRBJ2-1, with D possibly TRBD2 on 5 matching bases. The CDR3 loop spans 12 amino acids. V was cut by 0 bases and J by 13 bases, with 10 bases left in between. CDR3 amino acids: CASSLARDTQFF. As DNA, the CDR3 is TGTGCCAGCAGTTTAGCCCGGGATACTCAGTTCTTC.

The V and J genes are TRBV11-2 and TRBJ1-2; no reliable D call. V lost 5 bases, J lost 6 bases, and 13 bases lay in between. Germline V gene lookup returns CDR1 SGHAT and CDR2 FQNNGV. CDR3 length: 13 amino acids. CDR3 residues: CASSRRARNGYTF. The DNA for the CDR3 is TGTGCCAGCAGCCGTAGGGCGCGGAATGGCTACACCTTC.

This clonotype was seen a few times. This sequence joins TRBV6-5 and TRBJ2-2; D gene unclear. The CDR3 has 16 residues. Trimming took 3 bases from V and 6 from J, leaving 17 bases between them. CDR1 and CDR2 from the germline V gene are MNHEY and SVGAGI. The CDR3 protein is CASSYVSESVSGELFF. For the CDR3, the DNA is TGTGCCAGCAGTTATGTTTCGGAGTCAGTCTCCGGGGAGCTGTTTTTT.

This clonotype was detected a few times. The V gene is TRBV11-1, the J gene TRBJ2-2; the match to TRBD1 covers 10 bases. The CDR3 runs to 19 residues. Per germline, CDR1 SGHAT and CDR2 FQDESV (reference sequence). V gave up 3 bases and J gave up 4 bases; unmatched junction bases: 14. Written as DNA, the CDR3 is TGTGCCAGCAGCTTGCCGGGACAGGGGCTCTTAATCGGCACCGGGGAGCTGTTTTTT. The encoded protein is CASSLPGQGLLIGTGELFF.

The gene calls are TRBV7-6 and TRBJ1-2; no firm D call. There are 12 residues in the CDR3. The V gene lost 3 bases and the J gene lost 4 bases, with 6 bases spanning the gap. Germline values: CDR1 SGHVS, CDR2 FNYEAQ. Written as DNA, the CDR3 is TGTGCCAGCAGCTTGAACGGCTATGGCTACACCTTC. Encoded protein: CASSLNGYGYTF.

In this sample, this clonotype turned up a few times. The chain employs TRBV4-1 and TRBJ1-2; TRBD1 matches at 10 bases. Germline V gene lookup returns CDR1 MGHRA and CDR2 YSYEKL. The CDR3 contains 15 residues. V gave up 3 bases and J gave up 0 bases; unmatched junction bases: 1. CDR3 sequence reads: CASSQDRGTNYGYTF. In DNA form, the CDR3 reads TGCGCCAGCAGCCAGGACAGGGGGACTAACTATGGCTACACCTTC.

In this sample, this clonotype turned up a few times. The chain links TRBV5-6 to TRBJ1-1; 7 bases map to TRBD1. CDR3 size: 13 residues. Germline assignment: CDR1 SGHDT and CDR2 YYEEEE. Trimming removed 6 bases from V and 5 bases from J; junction bases left unmatched: 7. Written as DNA, the CDR3 is TGTGCCAGCATCCTCAGGGGGGATACTGAAGCTTTCTTT. Translation gives CASILRGDTEAFF.